This TCR beta chain was identified during a study of memory CD4+ T cells and cytomegalovirus serostatus. The sort gate was single viable CD3+CD4+CD8-CD45RO+ cells for memory CD4+ T cells. Looked up from germline, CDR1 is LNHNV and CDR2 is YYDKDF (reference sequence). The CDR3 extends over 15 amino acids. V was clipped by 3 bases and J by 2 bases; unmatched bases: 6. In the source study's methods: After removing out-of-frame reads, around 2,100,000 distinct TCRbeta sequences remained. The repertoire was sequenced with immunoSEQ multiplex PCR; TCRdb's copy has only in-frame clones and lacks some. V and J calls and clone size are those listed in that table; D and trimming were worked out from the DNA. The sample consists of 45,000 to 60,000 clones, under 80% of them appearing once. Study-wide findings and caveats: About 40% of the roughly 150 known CMV-associated TCRbeta sequences appeared in CD4+ memory.

Comments on this clone: The antigen remains undetermined.

Sample: memory CD4+ T cells from blood. This chain uses TRBV15 with TRBJ1-2, with TRBD1 identical over 7 bases. This sequence was found in an adult in good health and CMV-seronegative. CDR3 protein: CATSRPGTVNYGYTF. Written as DNA, the CDR3 is TGTGCCACCAGCAGGCCTGGGACAGTCAACTATGGCTACACCTTC.